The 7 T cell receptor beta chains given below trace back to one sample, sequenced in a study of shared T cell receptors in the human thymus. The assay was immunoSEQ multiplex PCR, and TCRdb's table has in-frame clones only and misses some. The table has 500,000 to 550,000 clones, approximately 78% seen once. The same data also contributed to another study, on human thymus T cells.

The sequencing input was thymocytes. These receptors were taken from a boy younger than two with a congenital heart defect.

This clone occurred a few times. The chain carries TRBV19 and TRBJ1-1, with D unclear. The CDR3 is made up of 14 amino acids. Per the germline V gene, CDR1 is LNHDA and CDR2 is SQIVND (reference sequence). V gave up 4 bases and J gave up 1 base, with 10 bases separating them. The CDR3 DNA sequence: TGTGCCAGTAGTAGCCGGGTGAGGAACACTGAAGCTTTCTTT. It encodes CASSSRVRNTEAFF.

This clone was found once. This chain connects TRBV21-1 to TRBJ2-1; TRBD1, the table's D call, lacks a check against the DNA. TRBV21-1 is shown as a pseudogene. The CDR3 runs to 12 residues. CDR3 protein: CASKGFYNEQFF. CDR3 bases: TGTGCCAGCAAGGGGTTCTACAATGAGCAGTTCTTC.

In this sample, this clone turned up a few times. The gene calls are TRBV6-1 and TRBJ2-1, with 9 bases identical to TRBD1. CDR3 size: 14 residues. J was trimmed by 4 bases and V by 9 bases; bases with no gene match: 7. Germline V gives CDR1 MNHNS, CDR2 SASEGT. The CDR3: CASPGTGTYNEQFF. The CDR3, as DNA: TGTGCCAGTCCCGGGACAGGGACGTACAATGAGCAGTTCTTC.

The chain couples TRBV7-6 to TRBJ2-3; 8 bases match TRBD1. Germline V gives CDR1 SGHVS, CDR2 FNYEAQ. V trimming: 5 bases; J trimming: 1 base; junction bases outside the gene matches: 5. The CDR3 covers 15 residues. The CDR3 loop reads CASSPDRGGTDTQYF. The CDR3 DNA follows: TGTGCCAGCAGCCCTGACAGGGGCGGCACAGATACGCAGTATTTT.

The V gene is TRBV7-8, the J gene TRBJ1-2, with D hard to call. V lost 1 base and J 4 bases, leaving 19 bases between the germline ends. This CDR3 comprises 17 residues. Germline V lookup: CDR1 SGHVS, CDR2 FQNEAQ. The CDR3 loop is CASSLENGRAGGYGYTF. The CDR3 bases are TGTGCCAGCAGCTTAGAAAATGGGAGGGCAGGCGGCTATGGCTACACCTTC.

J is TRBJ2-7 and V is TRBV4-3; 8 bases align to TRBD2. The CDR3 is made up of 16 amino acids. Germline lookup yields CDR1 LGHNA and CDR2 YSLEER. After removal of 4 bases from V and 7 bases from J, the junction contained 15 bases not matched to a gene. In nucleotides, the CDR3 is TGCGCCAGCAGCCCTTGGACTAGCTTCGCGTCTAAAGAGCAGTACTTC. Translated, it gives CASSPWTSFASKEQYF.

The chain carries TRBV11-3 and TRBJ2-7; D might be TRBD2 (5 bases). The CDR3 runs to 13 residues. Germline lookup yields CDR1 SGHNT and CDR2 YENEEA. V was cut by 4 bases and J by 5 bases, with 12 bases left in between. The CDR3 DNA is TGTGCCAGCAGCTCAGGACTCGTAGACGAGCAGTACTTC. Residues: CASSSGLVDEQYF.